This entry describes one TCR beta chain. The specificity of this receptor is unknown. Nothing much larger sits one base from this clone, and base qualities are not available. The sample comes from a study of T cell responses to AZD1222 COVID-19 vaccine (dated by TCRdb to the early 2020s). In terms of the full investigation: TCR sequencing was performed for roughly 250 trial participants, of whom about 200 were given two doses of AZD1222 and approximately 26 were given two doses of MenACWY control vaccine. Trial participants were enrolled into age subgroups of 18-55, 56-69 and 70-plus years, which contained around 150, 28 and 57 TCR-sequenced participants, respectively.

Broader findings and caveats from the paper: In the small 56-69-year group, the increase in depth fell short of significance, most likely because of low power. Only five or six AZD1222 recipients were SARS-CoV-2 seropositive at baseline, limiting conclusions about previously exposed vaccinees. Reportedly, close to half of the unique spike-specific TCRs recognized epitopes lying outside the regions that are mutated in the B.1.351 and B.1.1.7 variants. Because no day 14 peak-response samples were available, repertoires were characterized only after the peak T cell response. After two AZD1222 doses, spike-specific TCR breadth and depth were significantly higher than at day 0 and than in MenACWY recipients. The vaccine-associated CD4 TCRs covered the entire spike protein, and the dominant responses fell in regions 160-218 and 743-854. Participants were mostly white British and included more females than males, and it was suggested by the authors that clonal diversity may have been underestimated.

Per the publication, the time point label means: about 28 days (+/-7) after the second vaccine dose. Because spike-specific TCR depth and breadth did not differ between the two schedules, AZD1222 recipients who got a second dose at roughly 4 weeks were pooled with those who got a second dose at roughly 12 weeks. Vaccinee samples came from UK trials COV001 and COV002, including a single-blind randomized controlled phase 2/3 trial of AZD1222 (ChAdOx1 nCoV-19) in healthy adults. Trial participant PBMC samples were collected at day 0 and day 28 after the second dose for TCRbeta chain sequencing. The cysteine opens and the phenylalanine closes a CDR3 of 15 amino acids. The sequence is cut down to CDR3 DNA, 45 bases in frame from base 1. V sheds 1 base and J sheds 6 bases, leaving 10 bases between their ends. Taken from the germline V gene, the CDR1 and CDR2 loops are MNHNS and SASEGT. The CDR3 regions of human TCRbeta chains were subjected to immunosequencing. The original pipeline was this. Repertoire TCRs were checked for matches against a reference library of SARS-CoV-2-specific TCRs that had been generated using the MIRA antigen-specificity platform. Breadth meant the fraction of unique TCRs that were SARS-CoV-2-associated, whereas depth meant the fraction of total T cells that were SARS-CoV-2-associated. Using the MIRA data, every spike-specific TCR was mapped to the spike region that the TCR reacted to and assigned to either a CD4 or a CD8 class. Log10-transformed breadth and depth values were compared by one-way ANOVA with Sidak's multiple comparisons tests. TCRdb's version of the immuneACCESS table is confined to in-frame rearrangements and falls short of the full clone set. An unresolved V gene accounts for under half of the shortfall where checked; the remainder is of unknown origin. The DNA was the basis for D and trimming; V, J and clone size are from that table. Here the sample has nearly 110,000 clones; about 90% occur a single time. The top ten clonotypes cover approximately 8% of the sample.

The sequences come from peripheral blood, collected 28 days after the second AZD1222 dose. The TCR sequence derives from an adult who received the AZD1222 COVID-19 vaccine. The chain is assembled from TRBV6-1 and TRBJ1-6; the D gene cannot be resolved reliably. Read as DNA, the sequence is TGTGCCAGCAGTGAAGGGGCAGAGACTAATTCACCCCTCCACTTT. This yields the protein CASSEGAETNSPLHF.